This T cell receptor (beta chain) emerged from a study of control samples from healthy donors and cancer patients. TCRdb keeps only in-frame clones here, not all; method: immunoSEQ multiplex PCR. The sample has roughly 130,000 clones, 90% seen once; the top ten hold less than 2.5%. The CDR3 length is 16 residues. V lost 3 bases, J lost 0 bases, and 2 bases stayed unmatched. The germline V gene encodes CDR1 LGHDT and CDR2 YNNKEL (reference sequence). This clone is a singleton in its sample. The sequence was obtained from a man aged 18 to 35 in good health. Sequenced sample: blood. This chain uses TRBV3-1 (or the pseudogene TRBV3-2) with TRBJ1-4; 9 bases are shared with TRBD1. The CDR3 bases are TGTGCCAGCAGCCAGCGGGACAGGGCAACTAATGAAAAACTGTTTTTT. Translating it yields CASSQRDRATNEKLFF.